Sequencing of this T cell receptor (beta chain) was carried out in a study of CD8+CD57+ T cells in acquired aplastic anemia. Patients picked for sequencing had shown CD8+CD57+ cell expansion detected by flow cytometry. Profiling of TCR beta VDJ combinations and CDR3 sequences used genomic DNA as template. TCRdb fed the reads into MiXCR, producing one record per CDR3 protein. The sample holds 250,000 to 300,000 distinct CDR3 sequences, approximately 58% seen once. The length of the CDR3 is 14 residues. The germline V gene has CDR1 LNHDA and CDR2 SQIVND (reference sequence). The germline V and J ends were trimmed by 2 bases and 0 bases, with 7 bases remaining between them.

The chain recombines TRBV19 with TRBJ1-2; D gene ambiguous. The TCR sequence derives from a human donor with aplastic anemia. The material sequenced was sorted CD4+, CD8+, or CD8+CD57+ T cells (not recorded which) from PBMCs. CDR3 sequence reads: CASSINAANYGYTF. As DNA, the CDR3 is TGTGCCAGTAGTATAAACGCAGCTAACTATGGCTACACCTTC.